The sequence of this TCR beta chain was determined in a study of Graves' ophthalmopathy and Graves' hyperthyroidism. RNA transcripts were the template, and TCR beta CDR3 regions were amplified from them. HTBI primers served in a first-round RT-PCR, which a second-round multiplex PCR followed. From the multiplex PCR reads, TCRdb called clonotypes with MiXCR, one entry per CDR3 protein. The sample includes about 700,000 distinct CDR3 sequences, about 44% of them seen just once. There are 14 residues in the CDR3. Germline CDR1 reads DFQATT; CDR2 reads SNEGSKA (reference sequence). V was clipped by 6 bases and J by 5 bases; unmatched bases: 7. Study-wide results and limits: The model achieved over 60% sensitivity and approximately 74% specificity for ophthalmopathy progression. Discrimination between ophthalmopathy and stable hyperthyroidism by a 13-signature model showed nearly 90% sensitivity and about 84% specificity.

On this clonotype: Antigen unknown.

Active ophthalmopathy (CAS at least 3, NOSPECS at least 4), lasting under 3 months. Reliance was placed on clinical symptoms, serum thyroxine, TRAb, thyroid ultrasound and orbital computed tomography for diagnosis. The gene calls are TRBV20-1 and TRBJ2-7; 13 nucleotides align to TRBD2. Input material: peripheral blood. The receptor comes from an adult man with Graves' ophthalmopathy. The CDR3 DNA sequence: TGCAGTGCGGTACTAGCGGGGGGGCTTGACGAGCAGTACTTC. It translates to CSAVLAGGLDEQYF.